A single T cell receptor (beta chain) is shown here with its context. Its antigen is undetermined. V shed 7 bases and J 3 bases; nucleotides not matched to a gene: 8. CDR1 is MDHEN, CDR2 SYDVKM, per germline. The CDR3 is 15 residues long. This specimen belongs to a study of beta chain features in type 1 diabetes. Turning to the study itself: Patients were similar to healthy donors in age and gender (as well as in cell yields). The study's findings and limits: Shortening that was moderate but significant affected the TCRB CDR3s of Type 1 diabetes patients in all four CD4+ subsets. VDJ junctions from type 1 diabetes patients carried fewer insertions and larger deletions. It was not settled here whether HLA type affects TCRB rearrangement.

Expressed TCRB transcripts were sequenced because the entire RNA isolate underwent reverse transcription. Clones were sequenced by immunoSEQ multiplex PCR, and TCRdb holds only the in-frame ones, with some missing. Counted here are 160,000 or so clones, approximately 9.1% occurring once; the ten biggest clones make up 0.7%. Sequencing was performed on central memory CD4+ T cells from blood. The chain couples TRBV28 to TRBJ2-5; 10 bases map to TRBD2. The TCR originated in a woman younger than 45 with type 1 diabetes. The CDR3 region has the DNA TGTGCCAGCAACCGGGGACTAGCGAGAAAAGAGACCCAGTACTTC. Translated: CASNRGLARKETQYF.